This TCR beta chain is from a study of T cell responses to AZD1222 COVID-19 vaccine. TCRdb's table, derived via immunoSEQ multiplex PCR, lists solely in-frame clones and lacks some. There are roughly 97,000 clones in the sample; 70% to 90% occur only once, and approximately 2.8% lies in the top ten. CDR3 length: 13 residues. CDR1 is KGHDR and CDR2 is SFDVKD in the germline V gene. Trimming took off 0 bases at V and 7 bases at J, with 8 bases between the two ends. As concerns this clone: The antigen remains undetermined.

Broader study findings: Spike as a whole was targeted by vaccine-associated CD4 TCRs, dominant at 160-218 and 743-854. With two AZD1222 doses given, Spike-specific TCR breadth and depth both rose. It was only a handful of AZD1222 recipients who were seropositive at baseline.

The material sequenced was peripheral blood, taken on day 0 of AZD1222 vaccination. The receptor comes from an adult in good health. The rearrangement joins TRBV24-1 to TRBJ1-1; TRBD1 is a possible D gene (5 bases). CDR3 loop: CATSDLQGVEAFF. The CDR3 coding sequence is TGTGCCACCAGTGATTTGCAAGGGGTTGAAGCTTTCTTT.